The clone carrying this TCR beta chain was seen only a few times. This record comes from a study of molecular identifiers for immune sequencing clone quantification. A single record per CDR3 protein comes from TCRdb applying MiXCR to the PCR reads. The profile shows 88,000 or so distinct CDR3 sequences, around 20% of them singletons. The receptor comes from a human donor in good health. Some libraries in this study had Jurkat cell RNA spiked in. The sample was naive CD8+ T cells from blood, with Jurkat cell RNA spiked in. Subset noted: FACS-sorted CD8+CD4-CCR7+CD45RA+ naive T cells.

Written as DNA, the CDR3 is TGTGCCACCGGTCAAGGGGACCCGGTCGCGAATGAGCAGTTCTTC. This gives the protein CATGQGDPVANEQFF. This chain connects TRBV24-1 to TRBJ2-1; D possibly uses TRBD1 or TRBD2 (5 bases each). The germline V gene has CDR1 KGHDR and CDR2 SFDVKD. Trimming shortened V by 9 bases and J by 7 bases, and 21 bases separated the two germline ends. This CDR3 is 15 amino acids long.